The sequence of this T cell receptor beta chain was determined in a study of STAT5B mutations in CD4+ large granular lymphocyte leukemia. Overall study findings and caveats: Top patient clones used TRBV06 genes more often: 8/27 versus 2/35 in controls. Less than 30% of private leukemic clonotypes occurred rarely in other patients' non-leukemic repertoires. The CD4+ versus CD8+ T-LGLL clonality difference may reflect limited sample size.

Buffy coats from healthy blood donors served as controls. J gave up 6 bases and V 5 bases, and 8 bases lay outside the gene matches. This CDR3 is 14 amino acids long. The V gene's germline CDR1 is LNHDA and CDR2 SQIVND (reference sequence). This table comes from immunoSEQ multiplex PCR, and its TCRdb copy is limited to in-frame clones, with some not included. The table has around 30,000 clones, roughly 72% seen once. As for this clone: Its antigen is not identified.

The chain joins TRBV19 to TRBJ2-7; 9 nucleotides align to TRBD1. This clonotype was obtained from a human donor in good health. Sequencing input: CD4+ T cells from blood buffy coats. This CDR3 reads CASSEHRGLGEQYF. DNA of the CDR3: TGTGCCAGTAGTGAGCACAGGGGGCTGGGCGAGCAGTACTTC. Full variable domain (missing parts from reference TRBV19 and TRBJ2-7): DGGITQSPKYLFRKEGQNVTLSCEQNLNHDAMYWYRQDPGQGLRLIYYSQIVNDFQKGDIAEGYSVSREKKESFPLTVTSAQKNPTAFYLCASSEHRGLGEQYFGPGTRLTVT.